The rows below give T cell receptor beta chains drawn from one sample of a study of blood T cell repertoires in COVID-19. Assay used: immunoSEQ multiplex PCR; TCRdb lists only in-frame clones, some missing. The sample carries 200,000 or so clones, almost 80% recorded once. Sequenced input: peripheral blood. The receptors come from a man in his 60s with active or convalescent COVID-19. The CDR3 runs from the conserved cysteine through the conserved F or W. D genes are given only for firm matches. Clone size is given for some rows only: seen once, a few or many times, or a class if the clone is expanded.

j_gene	v_gene	abundance	d_gene	CDR3nt	CDR3aa
TRBJ2-3	TRBV20-1	-	TRBD2	TGCAGTGCTAGTGGGATGGCGGGAGGGAAAACAGATACGCAGTATTTT	CSASGMAGGKTDTQYF
TRBJ2-7	TRBV11-2	-	-	TGTGCCAGCAGCTTACGTAGCGGAGGGCCTAGCTCCTACGAGCAGTACTTC	CASSLRSGGPSSYEQYF
TRBJ2-3	TRBV6-2/TRBV6-3	once	-	TGTGCCAGCAGTTACACCCACCTCGGCGGGGCTAGCACAGATACGCAGTATTTT	CASSYTHLGGASTDTQYF
TRBJ2-7	TRBV6-6	once	TRBD2	TGTGCCAGCAGAGCCGGGACTAGCATCGACGAGCAGTACTTC	CASRAGTSIDEQYF
TRBJ1-6	TRBV27	-	TRBD1	TGTGCCAGCAGTTTATCATGGGGGGACAGAAATAATTCACCCCTCCACTTT	CASSLSWGDRNNSPLHF
TRBJ2-2	TRBV24-1	-	-	TGTGCCACCAGGGGCTTGAACACCGGGGAGCTGTTTTTT	CATRGLNTGELFF
TRBJ2-3	TRBV19	-	-	TGTGCCAGTAGTATACAGGGCCCAGATACGCAGTATTTT	CASSIQGPDTQYF
TRBJ1-2	TRBV12-3/TRBV12-4	-	-	TGTGCCAGCAGGCTCGGACAGAACTATGGCTACACCTTC	CASRLGQNYGYTF
TRBJ2-2	TRBV5-1	-	TRBD2	TGCGCCAGCAGCCCACATAGCGGGAGGGCGGCCGGGGAGCTGTTTTTT	CASSPHSGRAAGELFF
TRBJ2-2	TRBV6-5	-	TRBD1	TGTGCCACCAACAGGGGGCACACCGGGGAGCTGTTTTTT	CATNRGHTGELFF
TRBJ2-6	TRBV19	-	-	TGTGCCAGTAGTATAGTGGGCTCCTCTGGGGCCAACGTCCTGACTTTC	CASSIVGSSGANVLTF
TRBJ1-1	TRBV6-5	-	-	TGTGCCAGCTTTGGGGGGGTAAACACTGAAGCTTTCTTT	CASFGGVNTEAFF
TRBJ1-6	TRBV7-8	-	TRBD1	TGTGCCAGCAGCTCGGGACAGGGGGCTTCTTCACCCCTCCACTTT	CASSSGQGASSPLHF
TRBJ1-2	TRBV7-3	-	-	TGTGCCAGCAGCCTATCGGGGGGGACCTATGGCTACACCTTC	CASSLSGGTYGYTF
TRBJ2-2	TRBV5-4	-	-	TGTGCCAGCAGCTTGACGGGAGCCGGGGAGCTGTTTTTT	CASSLTGAGELFF
TRBJ1-1	TRBV29-1	once	-	TGCAGCGGGGGCCGAGGTGCTGAAGCTTTCTTT	CSGGRGAEAFF
TRBJ1-5	TRBV19	-	-	TGTGCCAGTAGTATCTCGAGAAGGGGAACCCAGCATTTT	CASSISRRGTQHF
TRBJ1-4	TRBV28	-	-	TGTGCCAGCAGTTTAAGAGAGGATTTCGAAAAACTGTTTTTT	CASSLREDFEKLFF